This T cell receptor beta chain was obtained from a study of T cell responses to AZD1222 COVID-19 vaccine. Findings of the study overall: Sampling that yielded the repertoires occurred only after the peak T cell response. Only 6 or 7 AZD1222 recipients tested seropositive at baseline. Donors in the cohort were predominantly white British and more often female, and clonal diversity was possibly underestimated.

Concerning this clone itself: Its cognate antigen is unknown.

Libraries were prepared by immunoSEQ multiplex PCR; TCRdb keeps only in-frame clonotypes and omits some of them. The profile shows 100,000 to 150,000 clones, around 86% of them singletons. Germline values: CDR1 LNHDA, CDR2 SQIVND (reference sequence). This CDR3 region has 15 residues. With 3 bases removed from V and 0 bases from J, the gap between germline ends came to 9 bases. The input for sequencing was peripheral blood, taken 28 days after the second AZD1222 dose. This TCR was recovered from an adult who received the AZD1222 COVID-19 vaccine. The chain recombines TRBV19 with TRBJ1-3; D remains unclear. The CDR3 coding sequence is TGTGCCAGTAGTATTTCAGGCCTCTCTGGAAACACCATATATTTT. Translated, it gives CASSISGLSGNTIYF.